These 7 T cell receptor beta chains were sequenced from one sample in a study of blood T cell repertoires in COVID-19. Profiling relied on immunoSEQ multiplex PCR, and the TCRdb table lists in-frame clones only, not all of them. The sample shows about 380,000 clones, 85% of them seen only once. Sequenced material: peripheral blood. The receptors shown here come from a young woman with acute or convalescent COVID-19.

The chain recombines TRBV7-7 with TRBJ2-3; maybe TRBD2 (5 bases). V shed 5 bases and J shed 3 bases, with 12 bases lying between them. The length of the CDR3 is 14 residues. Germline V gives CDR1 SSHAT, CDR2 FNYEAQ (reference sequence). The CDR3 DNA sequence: TGTGCCAGCAGCCCCGTCGGGGAGACAGATACGCAGTATTTT. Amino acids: CASSPVGETDTQYF.

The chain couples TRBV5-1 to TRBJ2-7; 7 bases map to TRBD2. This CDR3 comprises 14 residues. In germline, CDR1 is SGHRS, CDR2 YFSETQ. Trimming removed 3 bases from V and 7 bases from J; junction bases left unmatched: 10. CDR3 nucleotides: TGCGCCAGCAGCTGGGCCTCCGGGGGAGGGGAGCAGTACTTC. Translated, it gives CASSWASGGGEQYF. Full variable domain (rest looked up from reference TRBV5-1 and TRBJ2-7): KAGVTQTPRYLIKTRGQQVTLSCSPISGHRSVSWYQQTPGQGLQFLFEYFSETQRNKGNFPGRFSGRQFSNSRSEMNVSTLELGDSALYLCASSWASGGGEQYFGPGTRLTVT.

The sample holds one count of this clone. The CDR3 sequence is CASSVGASYEQYF. In DNA, the CDR3 is TGTGCCAGCAGCGTGGGGGCCTCCTACGAGCAGTACTTC. The gene calls are TRBV27 and TRBJ2-7; TRBD1 is a possible D gene (6 bases). Germline-derived CDR1 and CDR2 are MNHEY and SMNVEV (reference sequence). This CDR3 has 13 amino acids. Trimming removed 6 bases at V and 0 bases at J, with 9 bases between.

The CDR3 loop reads CASTVRQGSYGYTF. The DNA of the CDR3 is TGTGCCAGCACCGTCCGTCAGGGGTCCTATGGCTACACCTTC. J is TRBJ1-2 and V is TRBV2; possible D gene TRBD1, 6 bases. V lost 7 bases, J lost 4 bases, and 16 bases lay in between. This CDR3 contains 14 residues. Germline V gene lookup returns CDR1 SNHLY and CDR2 FYNNEI.

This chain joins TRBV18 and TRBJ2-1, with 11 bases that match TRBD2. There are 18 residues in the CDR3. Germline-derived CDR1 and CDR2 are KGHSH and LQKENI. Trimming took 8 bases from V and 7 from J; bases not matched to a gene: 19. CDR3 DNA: TGTGCCAGCCCAAAGTCCCCTTCCGTAGCGGGAGGGGGAAATGAGCAGTTCTTC. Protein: CASPKSPSVAGGGNEQFF.

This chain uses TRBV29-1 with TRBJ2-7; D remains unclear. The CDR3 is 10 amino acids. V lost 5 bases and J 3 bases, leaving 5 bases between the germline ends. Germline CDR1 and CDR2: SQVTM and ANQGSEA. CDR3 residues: CSVFSYEQYF. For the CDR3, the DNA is TGCAGCGTTTTCAGCTACGAGCAGTACTTC.

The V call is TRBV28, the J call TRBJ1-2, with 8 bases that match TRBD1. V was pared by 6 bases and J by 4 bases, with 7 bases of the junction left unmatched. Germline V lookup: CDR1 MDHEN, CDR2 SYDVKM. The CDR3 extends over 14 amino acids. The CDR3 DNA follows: TGTGCCAGCAGAAGACAGGGGCCATCCTATGGCTACACCTTC. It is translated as CASRRQGPSYGYTF.